This T cell receptor (beta chain) was profiled in a study of radiotherapy plus CTLA-4 blockade in lung cancer. Produced via immunoSEQ multiplex PCR; TCRdb's table is partial and in-frame only. The sample carries approximately 50,000 clones, about 88% recorded once. Trimming cost V 5 bases and J 2 bases, with 16 bases left between them. CDR1 SEHNR and CDR2 FQNEAQ come from the germline V gene (reference sequence). This CDR3 region has 15 residues. The sequencing here drew on peripheral blood, taken from a patient treated with radiotherapy plus ipilimumab. This sequence originates from a human donor with non-small cell lung cancer that progressed on radiotherapy plus ipilimumab. Some clones in this sample may be carry-over from other donors' samples. The chain links TRBV7-9 to TRBJ2-7; unclear D gene. Here the CDR3 reads CASSPYGQLPYEQYF. Here the CDR3 DNA reads TGTGCCAGCAGCCCTTATGGGCAGCTTCCCTACGAGCAGTACTTC.